This TCR beta chain was recovered during a study of blood T cells in healthy people across ages. Notes on the study in general: PBMCs that were unsorted prevented a conclusive naive versus antigen-experienced comparison. Possibly, changes in expanded clonotypes were confounded because donor CMV status was unknown.

The CDR3 consists of 12 residues. Looked up from germline, CDR1 is SGHRS and CDR2 is YFSETQ. The V end was cut by 4 bases, the J end by 0 bases, with 3 bases between. For the second PCR, which ran for roughly 6 to 11 cycles, a sample-barcoded 5' primer and a J-beta primer mix were used. Via MiXCR, TCRdb re-called the 5' RACE reads, giving one row per CDR3 protein. The table includes around 850,000 distinct CDR3 sequences, approximately 35% detected once. This clonotype was counted at least ten times. Its cognate antigen is unknown. Isolation per sample recovered at least 6 million PBMCs. The V gene is TRBV5-1, the J gene TRBJ2-3; D unresolved. Sequencing was done on a sample of blood. The TCR sequence derives from a man younger than 35 in good health. Written as DNA, the CDR3 is TGCGCCAGCAGCAAAAGCACAGATACGCAGTATTTT. It translates to CASSKSTDTQYF. The full variable domain, in which reference TRBV5-1 and TRBJ2-3 provide the parts outside the CDR3, is KAGVTQTPRYLIKTRGQQVTLSCSPISGHRSVSWYQQTPGQGLQFLFEYFSETQRNKGNFPGRFSGRQFSNSRSEMNVSTLELGDSALYLCASSKSTDTQYFGPGTRLTVL.